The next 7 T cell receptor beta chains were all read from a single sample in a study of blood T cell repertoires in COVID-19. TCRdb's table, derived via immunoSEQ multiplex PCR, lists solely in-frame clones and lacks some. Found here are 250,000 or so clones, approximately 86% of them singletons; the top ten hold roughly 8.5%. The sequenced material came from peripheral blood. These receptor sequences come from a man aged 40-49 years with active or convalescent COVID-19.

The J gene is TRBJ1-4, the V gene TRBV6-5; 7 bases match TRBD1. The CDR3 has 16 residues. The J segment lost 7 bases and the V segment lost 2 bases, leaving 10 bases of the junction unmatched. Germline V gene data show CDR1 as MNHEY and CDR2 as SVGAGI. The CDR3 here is CASSYRTGTDREKLFF. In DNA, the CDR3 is TGTGCCAGCAGTTACCGGACAGGAACGGATCGTGAAAAACTGTTTTTT.

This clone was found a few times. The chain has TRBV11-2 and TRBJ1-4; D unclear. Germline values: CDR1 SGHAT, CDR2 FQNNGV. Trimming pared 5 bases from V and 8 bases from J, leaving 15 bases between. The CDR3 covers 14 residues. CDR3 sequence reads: CASSTQNIGEKLFF. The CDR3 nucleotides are TGTGCCAGCAGCACCCAGAATATCGGGGAAAAACTGTTTTTT.

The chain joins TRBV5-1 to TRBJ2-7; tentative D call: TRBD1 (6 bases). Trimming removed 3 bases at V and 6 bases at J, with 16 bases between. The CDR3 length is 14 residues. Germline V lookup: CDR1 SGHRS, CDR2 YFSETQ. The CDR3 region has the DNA TGCGCCAGCAGCTGGGCAGGGGCCGATACCGAGCAGTACTTC. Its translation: CASSWAGADTEQYF.

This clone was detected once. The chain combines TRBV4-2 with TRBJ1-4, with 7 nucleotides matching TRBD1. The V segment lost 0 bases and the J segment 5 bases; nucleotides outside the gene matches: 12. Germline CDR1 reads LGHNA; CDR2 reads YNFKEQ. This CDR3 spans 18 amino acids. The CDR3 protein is CASSQDAIGQDWNEKLFF. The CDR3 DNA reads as TGTGCCAGCAGCCAAGACGCTATAGGACAGGACTGGAATGAAAAACTGTTTTTT.

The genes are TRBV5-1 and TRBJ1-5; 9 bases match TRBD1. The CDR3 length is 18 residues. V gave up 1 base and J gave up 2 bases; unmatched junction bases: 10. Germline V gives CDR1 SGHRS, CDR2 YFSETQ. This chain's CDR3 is CASSLMGQGEPGNQPQHF. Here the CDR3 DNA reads TGCGCCAGCAGCTTGATGGGACAGGGTGAACCGGGCAATCAGCCCCAGCATTTT. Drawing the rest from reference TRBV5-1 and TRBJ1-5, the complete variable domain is KAGVTQTPRYLIKTRGQQVTLSCSPISGHRSVSWYQQTPGQGLQFLFEYFSETQRNKGNFPGRFSGRQFSNSRSEMNVSTLELGDSALYLCASSLMGQGEPGNQPQHFGDGTRLSIL.

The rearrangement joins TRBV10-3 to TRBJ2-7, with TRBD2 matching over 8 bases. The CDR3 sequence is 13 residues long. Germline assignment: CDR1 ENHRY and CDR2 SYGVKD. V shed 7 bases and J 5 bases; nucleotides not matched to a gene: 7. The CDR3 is CAIKREGRDEQYF. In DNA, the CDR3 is TGTGCCATCAAACGGGAGGGCCGCGACGAGCAGTACTTC.

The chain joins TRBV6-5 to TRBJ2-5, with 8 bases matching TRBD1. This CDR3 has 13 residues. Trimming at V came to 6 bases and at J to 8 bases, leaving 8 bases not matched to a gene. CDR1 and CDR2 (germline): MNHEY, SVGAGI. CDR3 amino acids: CASSWNQGATQYF. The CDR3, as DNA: TGTGCCAGCAGCTGGAACCAGGGGGCCACCCAGTACTTC.